The present entry profiles one T cell receptor (beta chain) with its context. This CDR3 is 14 amino acids long. Germline V gene sequence: CDR1 SGHDT, CDR2 YYEEEE. V dropped 2 bases and J dropped 2 bases, with 8 bases sitting between them. This specimen comes from a study of T cells after yellow fever vaccination. Study information: Fractions low in cell number were prepared with SMART-Seq v4 Ultra Low Input.

Synthesis of TCR cDNA relied on 5'RACE template switching, which attached a universal primer site and UMIs. TCRdb processed the 5' RACE reads anew with MiXCR; each CDR3 protein has one entry. The repertoire holds under 600,000 distinct CDR3 sequences, with roughly 14% as singletons. The sample was PBMCs, taken on the day of the yellow fever booster vaccination. The sequence came from a man aged 25-45 years who received the YFV17D yellow fever vaccine. The chain links TRBV5-6 to TRBJ2-4, with a tentative D call TRBD2 (6 bases). CDR3: CASSFRGSKNIQYF. CDR3 DNA sequence: TGTGCCAGCAGCTTTCGGGGGTCCAAAAACATTCAGTACTTC.